These T cell receptor beta chains were read from a single sample in a study of T-cell reconstitution after alpha-beta-depleted transplantation in children. From the PCR reads, TCRdb called clonotypes with MiXCR, one entry per CDR3 protein. Of 780,000 or so distinct CDR3 sequences listed, roughly 15% are singletons. Sequenced material: PBMCs, mostly from graft donor cells, taken 360 days after TCRalphabeta/CD19-depleted stem cell transplant. These TCRs come from a male patient between 10 and 17 years old who had a stem cell transplant for acute lymphoblastic leukemia, so the T cells may come from the graft donor. Each CDR3 is given with its conserved first and last residue. Fields, in order: clone size, J gene, D gene, V gene, CDR3 protein, CDR3 DNA. The D gene is left open where the match is weak. The size field is filled for only some rows; it gives once, few, many or a size class.

.,TRBJ2-7,.,TRBV5-1,CASSPSSRGEQYF,TGCGCCAGCAGCCCGTCATCCAGGGGCGAGCAGTACTTC
few,TRBJ2-7,.,TRBV4-1,CASSPQVFPSYEQYF,TGCGCCAGCAGCCCTCAGGTCTTTCCATCCTACGAGCAGTACTTC
few,TRBJ2-3,.,TRBV7-3,CASSLAGRRVDTQYF,TGTGCCAGCAGCTTAGCCGGGAGAAGGGTGGATACGCAGTATTTT
.,TRBJ2-1,TRBD2,TRBV4-1,CASSSRLQGLAGVNEQFF,TGCGCCAGCAGCTCAAGGCTCCAGGGACTAGCGGGAGTCAATGAGCAGTTCTTC
many,TRBJ2-4,.,TRBV20-1,CSAKTGNQNIQYF,TGCAGTGCTAAAACAGGGAATCAAAACATTCAGTACTTC
once,TRBJ2-7,.,TRBV6-5,CASSYVVDEQYF,TGTGCCAGCAGTTACGTGGTCGACGAGCAGTACTTC
once,TRBJ2-2,.,TRBV19,CASSPVRGYNRELFF,TGTGCCAGTAGTCCGGTCAGGGGTTACAACCGGGAGCTGTTTTTT
.,TRBJ2-5,.,TRBV13,CASSLRQAYQETQYF,TGTGCCAGCAGCCTTAGACAAGCCTACCAAGAGACCCAGTACTTC
few,TRBJ1-6,.,TRBV5-1,CASSLFPANSPLHF,TGCGCCAGCAGCTTGTTCCCAGCTAATTCACCCCTCCACTTT
few,TRBJ1-2,.,TRBV12-3/TRBV12-4,CASSPSTGYGYTF,TGTGCCAGCAGTCCGTCAACAGGTTATGGCTACACCTTC
.,TRBJ2-5,.,TRBV12-3/TRBV12-4,CASRRLIQETQYF,TGTGCCAGCAGGCGTCTAATCCAAGAGACCCAGTACTTC
few,TRBJ2-1,.,TRBV10-2,CAAREAESSYNEQFF,TGCGCCGCCCGGGAAGCGGAGAGCTCCTACAATGAGCAGTTCTTC
.,TRBJ2-2,.,TRBV5-1,CASSRRENTGELFF,TGCGCCAGCAGCCGAAGAGAGAACACCGGGGAGCTGTTTTTT
few,TRBJ1-4,TRBD1,TRBV5-1,CASSSDLTGEAEKLFF,TGCGCCAGCAGCTCAGACCTGACAGGGGAGGCTGAAAAACTGTTTTTT
.,TRBJ2-7,.,TRBV5-1,CASSLSGTDYEQYF,TGCGCCAGCAGCTTGAGCGGGACAGACTACGAGCAGTACTTC
few,TRBJ2-7,TRBD2,TRBV10-2,CASRAGVYEQYF,TGCGCCAGCAGGGCGGGAGTCTACGAGCAGTACTTC
many,TRBJ1-2,TRBD1,TRBV4-1,CASSRSSDRIIVTYGYTF,TGCGCCAGCTCCCGTAGCTCGGACAGGATCATTGTGACCTATGGCTACACCTTC
many,TRBJ2-2,.,TRBV9,CASSPTGPLGTGELFF,TGTGCCAGCAGCCCGACGGGACCCCTGGGAACCGGGGAGCTGTTTTTT
few,TRBJ1-2,.,TRBV20-1,CSARDVAKLVYGYTF,TGCAGTGCTAGAGATGTGGCCAAGTTGGTCTATGGCTACACCTTC
.,TRBJ2-5,.,TRBV7-9,CASSLRGGVREAETQYF,TGTGCCAGCAGCTTAAGGGGGGGCGTGCGGGAAGCAGAGACCCAGTACTTC
many,TRBJ2-7,TRBD2,TRBV6-5,CASSLAGRAYEQYF,TGTGCCAGCAGTTTAGCGGGAAGAGCCTACGAGCAGTACTTC
many,TRBJ2-1,.,TRBV7-3,CASSLFKAPYNEQFF,TGTGCCAGCAGCTTATTTAAGGCCCCGTACAATGAGCAGTTCTTC
.,TRBJ1-4,.,TRBV5-6,CASSRRGVREKLFF,TGTGCCAGCAGCCGGCGAGGCGTCAGAGAAAAACTGTTTTTT